These T cell receptor beta chains were read from a single sample in a study of CD8 T cells in Susac syndrome. One entry per CDR3 protein, called by TCRdb with MiXCR from the immunoSEQ multiplex PCR reads. The table includes approximately 150,000 distinct CDR3 sequences, approximately 95% detected once. The sample taken for sequencing was CD4+ T cells from PBMCs. These receptors were collected from a human donor with multiple sclerosis. Both conserved end residues are part of each CDR3. A D gene is named only where the DNA matches it firmly. Size is omitted from some rows. Given values are once, few, many or a class for expanded clones.

>TRBJ1-2|TRBV9|-|-|16
CASSVGFPNEGYGYTF
TGTGCCAGCAGCGTAGGGTTCCCGAATGAGGGCTATGGCTACACCTTC
>TRBJ1-3|TRBV3-1|once|-|16
CASSQALGHALSPIYF
TGTGCCAGCAGCCAAGCCTTGGGACACGCACTGAGCCCCATATATTTT
>TRBJ2-3|TRBV7-2|-|-|13
CASSRNGPDTQYF
TGTGCCAGCAGCCGGAATGGGCCAGATACGCAGTATTTT
>TRBJ1-2|TRBV3-1|-|-|12
CASSPGPYGYTF
TGTGCCAGCAGCCCCGGGCCCTATGGCTACACCTTC
>TRBJ1-2|TRBV9|-|TRBD1|15
CASSVDGQGAEGYTF
TGTGCCAGCAGCGTGGACGGGCAGGGGGCTGAAGGCTACACCTTC
>TRBJ2-5|TRBV11-2|-|TRBD1|14
CASSSTGGQETQYF
TGTGCCAGCAGCTCCACAGGGGGGCAAGAGACCCAGTACTTC
>TRBJ1-5|TRBV28|-|-|14
CASRTEYSNQPQHF
TGTGCCAGCAGAACTGAGTATAGCAATCAGCCCCAGCATTTT
>TRBJ2-5|TRBV3-1|once|-|14
CASSQSRRTPTQYF
TGTGCCAGCAGCCAATCGAGAAGGACACCGACCCAGTACTTC
>TRBJ2-5|TRBV27|-|-|19
CASTRRGDVSRGSVETQYF
TGTGCCAGCACCCGCCGGGGCGACGTCAGCCGGGGGTCTGTCGAGACCCAGTACTTC
>TRBJ2-5|TRBV9|-|TRBD1|16
CASTLGQGAIPETQYF
TGTGCCAGCACCCTGGGACAGGGGGCAATCCCAGAGACCCAGTACTTC
>TRBJ2-7|TRBV25-1|-|TRBD2|14
CASSNRLAGGEQYF
TGTGCCAGCAGTAACAGACTAGCGGGGGGCGAGCAGTACTTC
>TRBJ2-1|TRBV13|-|-|16
CASSLRIGGGYNEQFF
TGTGCCAGCAGCTTACGGATCGGGGGAGGCTACAATGAGCAGTTCTTC
>TRBJ1-1|TRBV20-1|-|-|16
CSASFSVDRLNTEAFF
TGCAGTGCTAGTTTTTCGGTCGACAGGCTGAACACTGAAGCTTTCTTT
>TRBJ1-1|TRBV30|-|-|13
CACFGEGNTEAFF
TGTGCCTGCTTTGGGGAGGGGAACACTGAAGCTTTCTTT
>TRBJ2-3|TRBV20-1|-|TRBD2|15
CSAPERGGIGDTQYF
TGCAGTGCCCCTGAGCGGGGGGGCATCGGAGATACGCAGTATTTT
>TRBJ2-4|TRBV12-3/TRBV12-4|once|-|14
CASSTLTDSDIQYF
TGTGCCAGCTCGACGTTGACTGATTCAGACATTCAGTACTTC
>TRBJ2-5|TRBV6-1|-|TRBD1|14
CASSTGSTQETQYF
TGTGCCAGCTCGACAGGGTCTACGCAAGAGACCCAGTACTTC
>TRBJ2-2|TRBV5-1|-|-|15
CASSPGHRNTGELFF
TGCGCCAGCAGCCCGGGACACCGGAACACCGGGGAGCTGTTTTTT
>TRBJ2-2|TRBV29-1|-|TRBD2|14
CSGTSGTNTGELFF
TGCAGCGGCACTAGCGGAACAAACACCGGGGAGCTGTTTTTT
>TRBJ1-1|TRBV2|-|TRBD1|12
CASRRDSEGAFF
TGTGCCAGCAGGAGGGACAGTGAGGGCGCTTTCTTT
>TRBJ2-3|TRBV15|-|-|13
CATSIGSTDTQYF
TGTGCCACCAGCATTGGGAGCACAGATACGCAGTATTTT
>TRBJ1-5|TRBV27|-|-|15
CASSLGGVYNQPQHF
TGTGCCAGCAGTTTAGGGGGGGTGTATAATCAGCCCCAGCATTTT
>TRBJ2-7|TRBV6-5|-|-|14
CASSYSRGGDEQYF
TGTGCCAGCAGTTACTCCAGGGGTGGGGACGAGCAGTACTTC
>TRBJ2-7|TRBV19|-|TRBD1|15
CASSSRTGGSYEQYF
TGTGCCAGTAGTTCCCGGACAGGGGGCTCCTACGAGCAGTACTTC
>TRBJ1-5|TRBV6-2/TRBV6-3|-|-|14
CASNPWDTNQPQHF
TGTGCCAGCAACCCCTGGGACACCAATCAGCCCCAGCATTTT
>TRBJ2-5|TRBV7-9|-|TRBD2|14
CASSLVLAGGNQYF
TGTGCCAGCAGCTTAGTTCTAGCGGGAGGGAACCAGTACTTC
>TRBJ1-6|TRBV14|-|-|14
CASSRGLGNSPLHF
TGTGCCAGCAGCAGGGGACTCGGGAATTCACCCCTCCACTTT
>TRBJ2-1|TRBV24-1|-|TRBD2|15
CATSEGGTSNNEQFF
TGTGCCACCAGTGAAGGCGGGACTAGCAACAATGAGCAGTTCTTC
>TRBJ1-4|TRBV20-1|-|-|16
CSARAPATRGREKLFF
TGCAGTGCTAGAGCTCCCGCCACCAGGGGCCGTGAAAAACTGTTTTTT
>TRBJ2-1|TRBV20-1|once|TRBD2|14
CSAPTSGGAIEQFF
TGCAGTGCTCCCACCAGCGGGGGGGCCATTGAGCAGTTCTTC
>TRBJ1-1|TRBV20-1|-|-|13
CSSPGQRNTEAFF
TGCAGTTCACCAGGACAGCGGAACACTGAAGCTTTCTTT
>TRBJ1-4|TRBV3-1|-|TRBD1|15
CASSQDFSGGGKLFF
TGTGCCAGCAGCCAAGATTTTTCAGGGGGCGGAAAACTGTTTTTT
>TRBJ1-2|TRBV25-1|-|-|18
CASSRGGGVGPLAYGYTF
TGTGCCAGCAGCCGAGGTGGTGGCGTTGGCCCCCTCGCCTATGGCTACACCTTC
>TRBJ2-3|TRBV30|-|-|11
CAWNHGDTQYF
TGTGCCTGGAACCACGGAGATACGCAGTATTTT
>TRBJ2-3|TRBV7-9|-|-|16
CASSSSSSDHTDTQYF
TGTGCCAGCAGCTCTTCTTCTAGCGACCACACAGATACGCAGTATTTT
>TRBJ2-3|TRBV5-1|-|-|14
CASSRDGEANTQYF
TGCGCCAGCAGCAGGGACGGCGAAGCGAATACGCAGTATTTT
>TRBJ2-5|TRBV9|-|-|15
CASSVDGASAETQYF
TGTGCCAGCAGCGTAGATGGGGCCAGCGCGGAGACCCAGTACTTC
>TRBJ1-2|TRBV29-1|-|-|11
CSVGQEYGYTF
TGCAGCGTTGGACAGGAGTATGGCTACACCTTC
>TRBJ1-1|TRBV6-1|-|-|14
CASSEAGWGTEAFF
TGTGCCAGCAGTGAAGCAGGATGGGGGACTGAAGCTTTCTTT
>TRBJ2-7|TRBV5-1|-|TRBD2|15
CASSTSGRGTYEQYF
TGCGCCAGCTCCACCAGCGGGAGGGGAACATACGAGCAGTACTTC
>TRBJ2-3|TRBV11-2|-|-|10
CASSINTQYF
TGTGCCAGCAGCATCAATACGCAGTATTTT
>TRBJ2-6|TRBV20-1|-|-|12
CSARERANVLTF
TGCAGTGCTAGAGAACGGGCCAACGTCCTGACTTTC
>TRBJ1-2|TRBV6-5|-|-|11
CASQGIWGYTF
TGTGCCAGCCAGGGTATCTGGGGCTACACCTTC
>TRBJ2-7|TRBV7-2|-|TRBD1|14
CASSPTGFLYEQYF
TGTGCCAGCAGCCCGACAGGGTTTCTCTACGAGCAGTACTTC
>TRBJ2-1|TRBV9|-|-|16
CASSPSLGSLYNEQFF
TGTGCCAGCAGCCCGAGTCTCGGGAGCCTATACAATGAGCAGTTCTTC
>TRBJ2-7|TRBV7-9|once|TRBD1|14
CASSYGTGVYEQYF
TGTGCCAGCAGCTACGGGACAGGGGTCTACGAGCAGTACTTC
>TRBJ2-7|TRBV4-2|-|TRBD2|17
CASSQDMREPLRNEQYF
TGTGCCAGCAGCCAAGATATGCGGGAGCCGCTTAGAAACGAGCAGTACTTC
>TRBJ1-5|TRBV20-1|-|-|14
CSALEGDSNQPQHF
TGCAGTGCCCTCGAGGGGGATAGCAATCAGCCCCAGCATTTT